The clone carrying this TCR beta chain was seen a few times. Its antigen is undetermined. The germline gives CDR1 LGHDT, CDR2 YNNKEL (reference sequence). V was shortened by 0 bases and J by 3 bases, with 6 bases between the two germline ends. The length of the CDR3 is 13 residues. This sample is part of a study of identical twins. Using its own MiXCR run on the 5' RACE reads, TCRdb lists one record per CDR3 protein. The sample lists about 240,000 distinct CDR3 sequences, roughly 13% occurring once. The study's findings and limits: Its conclusions, products of cross-sectional statistical analysis, did not come from following the same donors. Among out-of-frame alpha sequences shared by twins, low generation probability occurred in excess.

The data were also submitted as part of a second study, on yellow fever vaccine responses in identical twins.

J is TRBJ2-7 and V is TRBV3-1, with D unresolved. The sequence was collected from a woman between 18 and 29 years old in good health. The sample consisted of memory (CD45RO+) T cells sorted from blood. The DNA for the CDR3 is TGTGCCAGCAGCCAAGAACCAAACTACGAGCAGTACTTC. Amino acids: CASSQEPNYEQYF.